These 8 T cell receptor beta chains share one sample of origin, sequenced in a study of Graves' ophthalmopathy and Graves' hyperthyroidism. Amplification targeted the TCR beta CDR3 regions, with RNA transcripts as the source material. Scientists carried out first-round RT-PCR using HTBI primers and then a second-round multiplex PCR. TCRdb reprocessed the multiplex PCR reads with MiXCR, giving one entry per CDR3 protein. There are about 390,000 distinct CDR3 sequences in the sample; 17% occur only once, and about 2.4% lies in the top ten. The sequencing sample was made of peripheral blood. The source is an adult woman with stable Graves' hyperthyroidism.

This clonotype was detected a few times. The J gene is TRBJ1-5, the V gene TRBV5-5; 7 bases map to TRBD1. The CDR3 loop spans 16 amino acids. The J segment lost 7 bases and the V segment lost 6 bases, leaving 16 bases of the junction unmatched. Germline-derived CDR1 and CDR2 are SGHKS and YYEKEE (reference sequence). The CDR3 loop is CASNDGEGASRQPQHF. Here the CDR3 DNA reads TGTGCCAGCAATGACGGGGAGGGGGCGTCGAGGCAGCCCCAGCATTTT.

V is TRBV11-2 and J is TRBJ2-2; TRBD1 might be the D (6 bases). The germline gives CDR1 SGHAT, CDR2 FQNNGV. The V end lost 2 bases, the J end lost 0 bases, and 10 bases lay between the germline ends. This CDR3 has 16 residues. Here the CDR3 reads CASSLLGAPNTGELFF. The CDR3 DNA follows: TGTGCCAGCAGCTTATTGGGGGCTCCGAACACCGGGGAGCTGTTTTTT.

This clonotype was detected only once. V and J are TRBV11-2 and TRBJ2-5; D perhaps matches TRBD2 (7 bases). From germline, CDR1 is SGHAT and CDR2 FQNNGV. V gave up 0 bases and J gave up 2 bases, with 16 bases separating them. The CDR3 covers 17 residues. The CDR3 loop reads CASSLDPGGLFQETQYF. The CDR3 DNA reads as TGTGCCAGCAGCTTAGACCCCGGGGGGCTCTTTCAAGAGACCCAGTACTTC.

This clonotype was observed many times. CDR3 amino acids: CASRFLAGVTGELFF. Written as DNA, the CDR3 is TGTGCCAGTAGATTTCTAGCGGGAGTGACCGGGGAGCTGTTTTTT. The chain joins TRBV19 to TRBJ2-2; 10 positions match TRBD2. Germline CDR1 is LNHDA and CDR2 is SQIVND (reference sequence). The CDR3 is 15 amino acids. V lost 6 bases and J lost 5; bases outside the gene matches: 6. The full variable domain, completed using reference TRBV19 and TRBJ2-2, is DGGITQSPKYLFRKEGQNVTLSCEQNLNHDAMYWYRQDPGQGLRLIYYSQIVNDFQKGDIAEGYSVSREKKESFPLTVTSAQKNPTAFYLCASRFLAGVTGELFFGEGSRLTVL.

The gene calls are TRBV7-2 and TRBJ2-5; no clear D. The ends were cut back, 1 base at V and 7 bases at J, with 16 bases in the middle. Germline CDR1 SGHTA, CDR2 FQGNSA. The CDR3 is 15 residues long. Here the CDR3 reads CASSLEAGMSATQYF. The CDR3 DNA reads TGTGCCAGCAGCTTAGAGGCAGGAATGTCAGCGACCCAGTACTTC.

This clonotype has ten or more counts. The chain has TRBV12-3 or TRBV12-4 and TRBJ2-7; TRBD1 aligns across 11 bases. V was clipped by 6 bases and J by 5 bases; unmatched bases: 12. This CDR3 region has 16 residues. The CDR3: CASSPQAGTGGNEQYF. CDR3 DNA: TGTGCCAGCAGCCCTCAAGCCGGGACAGGGGGAAACGAGCAGTACTTC.

This clonotype was seen repeatedly, ten times or more. At one of its ends the junction is not consistent with the germline gene, which may arise from a read error. This chain uses TRBV20-1 with TRBJ2-7; D possibly uses TRBD1 or TRBD2 (5 bases each). The CDR3 has 16 amino acids. From germline, CDR1 is DFQATT and CDR2 SNEGSKA (reference sequence). The CDR3 is CSATQDGATLSSEQYF. The CDR3 nucleotides are TGCAGTGCGACCCAGGACGGGGCGACTTTGTCCTCCGAGCAGTACTTC.

This clonotype was recorded only once. The rearrangement uses TRBV13 and TRBJ2-7; 10 bases map to TRBD1. The CDR3 runs 12 residues. The J segment lost 9 bases and the V segment lost 4 bases, leaving 3 bases of the junction unmatched. CDR1 is PRHDT and CDR2 is FYEKMQ in the germline V gene (reference sequence). The chain's CDR3 is CASSSGQGVQYV. In nucleotides, the CDR3 is TGTGCCAGCAGCTCAGGACAGGGGGTGCAGTACGTC.